The 2 T cell receptor beta chains below come from one sample, sequenced in a study of control samples from healthy donors and cancer patients. Produced via immunoSEQ multiplex PCR; TCRdb's table is partial and in-frame only. Among 200,000 or so clones listed, 85% to 95% were seen once. Sequenced sample: blood. Receptors originate from a man over 45 in good health.

This chain joins TRBV18 and TRBJ1-1; D possibly corresponds to TRBD1 (5 bases). With 2 bases removed from V and 6 bases from J, the gap between germline ends came to 16 bases. CDR3 length equals 15 residues. Germline-derived CDR1 and CDR2 are KGHSH and LQKENI. CDR3 DNA sequence: TGTGCCAGCTCACCAGACAGTAACGGGTTGGCTGAAGCTTTCTTT. Its translation is CASSPDSNGLAEAFF.

The J gene is TRBJ2-6, the V gene TRBV28; a weak D match, TRBD2 (6 bases). Germline assignment: CDR1 MDHEN and CDR2 SYDVKM. V lost 7 bases and J lost 2, with 18 bases in between. The CDR3 contains 17 residues. The CDR3, as DNA: TGTGCCAGCATTACCGGGACGGCGGGGACTGGGGCCAACGTCCTGACTTTC. This gives the protein CASITGTAGTGANVLTF.